This T cell receptor (beta chain) was obtained from a study of beta chain features in type 1 diabetes. Looking at the study overall: No patient-donor differences in age, gender, total cells or subset yield.

Markers CD45RO/CCR7/CD25/CD127/CD95/CD27 served to sort CD4+ naive, central memory, regulatory and stem cell-like memory cells. Germline CDR1 SGHVS, CDR2 FQNEAQ. The germline V and J ends were trimmed by 3 bases and 5 bases, with 7 bases remaining between them. The CDR3 is 13 amino acids. The authors reverse transcribed all of the isolated RNA, so sequencing captured expressed TCRB transcripts. Sequenced by immunoSEQ multiplex PCR; TCRdb stores in-frame clones only, minus some. The table includes 400,000 to 450,000 clones, 14% detected once. Study observations and caveats: Naive, central memory and Treg TCRB repertoires appeared more alike in patients than in healthy donors. Whether HLA type influences TCRB rearrangement remained unresolved here.

A few counts support this clone. Its antigen is unidentified. The sequence derives from a man younger than 45 in good health. Material: naive CD4+ T cells from blood. The rearrangement links TRBV7-8 to TRBJ1-4, with no clear D. The DNA for the CDR3 is TGTGCCAGCAGCTTCCGGGGAAATGAAAAACTGTTTTTT. It encodes CASSFRGNEKLFF. The entire variable domain, with the rest obtained from reference TRBV7-8 and TRBJ1-4, is as follows: GAGVSQSPRYKVAKRGQDVALRCDPISGHVSLFWYQQALGQGPEFLTYFQNEAQLDKSGLPSDRFFAERPEGSVSTLKIQRTQQEDSAVYLCASSFRGNEKLFFGSGTQLSVL.